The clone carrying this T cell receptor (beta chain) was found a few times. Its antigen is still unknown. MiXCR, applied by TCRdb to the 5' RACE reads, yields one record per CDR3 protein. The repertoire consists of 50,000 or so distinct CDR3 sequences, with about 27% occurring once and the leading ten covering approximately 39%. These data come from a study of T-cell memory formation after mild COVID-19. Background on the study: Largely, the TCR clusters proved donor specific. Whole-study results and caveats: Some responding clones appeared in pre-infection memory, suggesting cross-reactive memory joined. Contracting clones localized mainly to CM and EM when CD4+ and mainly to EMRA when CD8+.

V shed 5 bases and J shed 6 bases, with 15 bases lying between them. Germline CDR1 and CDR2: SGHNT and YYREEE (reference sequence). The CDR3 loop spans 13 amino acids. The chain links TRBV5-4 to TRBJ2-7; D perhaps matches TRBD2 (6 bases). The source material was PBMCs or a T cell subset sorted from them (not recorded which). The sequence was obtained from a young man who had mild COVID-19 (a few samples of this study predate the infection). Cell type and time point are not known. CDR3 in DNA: TGTGCCAGCAGTTTCGGAGGGGCCGGCGAGCAGTACTTC. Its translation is CASSFGGAGEQYF.